These 30 T cell receptor beta chains share one sample of origin, sequenced in a study of cytomegalovirus exposure and HLA in healthy donors. Produced via immunoSEQ multiplex PCR; TCRdb's table is partial and in-frame only. Of under 350,000 clones listed, 80% to 90% are singletons. Material for sequencing was PBMCs. The source is a woman between 18 and 29 years old in good health and CMV-seronegative.

Only a few counts were recorded for this clone. J is TRBJ1-4 and V is TRBV27; D is uncertain. Germline V lookup: CDR1 MNHEY, CDR2 SMNVEV (reference sequence). CDR3 length equals 14 residues. V dropped 1 base and J dropped 8 bases, with 11 bases sitting between them. CDR3 bases: TGTGCCAGCAGTTTATTAACCAGCAGGGAAAAACTGTTTTTT. Protein product: CASSLLTSREKLFF.

The chain couples TRBV30 to TRBJ1-1; D is ambiguous. Trimming took 6 bases from V and 1 from J, leaving 9 bases between them. This CDR3 spans 12 amino acids. Germline V CDR1 and CDR2: GTSNPN, SVGIG (reference sequence). The CDR3 protein is CACLGSNTEAFF. The CDR3 DNA reads TGTGCCTGCCTCGGGTCGAACACTGAAGCTTTCTTT. Full variable domain (outside the CDR3, taken from reference TRBV30 and TRBJ1-1): SQTIHQWPATLVQPVGSPLSLECTVEGTSNPNLYWYRQAAGRGLQLLFYSVGIGQISSEVPQNLSASRPQDRQFILSSKKLLLSDSGFYLCACLGSNTEAFFGQGTRLTVV.

This rearrangement joins TRBV29-1 to TRBJ1-2; no definite D call. Germline-derived CDR1 and CDR2 are SQVTM and ANQGSEA. V was shortened by 5 bases and J by 6 bases, with 13 bases between the two germline ends. This CDR3 spans 12 amino acids. Written as DNA, the CDR3 is TGCAGCGTTCCTTCAGGCCCAGATGGCTACACCTTC. Amino acids: CSVPSGPDGYTF.

The chain recombines TRBV6-5 with TRBJ1-2; 8 bases are shared with TRBD1. The CDR3 runs to 14 residues. V shed 5 bases, J shed 8 bases, and the junction held 10 bases outside the gene matches. CDR1 is MNHEY, CDR2 SVGAGI, per germline. CDR3 sequence reads: CASSRQGPVRGYTF. The CDR3 coding sequence is TGTGCCAGCAGTCGACAGGGGCCCGTCCGCGGCTACACCTTC.

The gene calls are TRBV6-4 and TRBJ2-1; TRBD1 matches at 8 bases. CDR3 length: 15 amino acids. CDR1 MRHNA and CDR2 SNTAGT come from the germline V gene. Unmatched junction bases numbered 4, after V lost 4 bases and J lost 2 bases. In DNA form, the CDR3 reads TGTGCCAGCAGTGTCGGGACAGGTCCCTACAATGAGCAGTTCTTC. Translating it yields CASSVGTGPYNEQFF.

V is TRBV7-6 and J is TRBJ2-1, with 8 bases matching TRBD2. Germline CDR1 is SGHVS and CDR2 is FNYEAQ. The length of the CDR3 is 18 residues. V shed 0 bases and J 5 bases; nucleotides not matched to a gene: 12. The chain's CDR3 is CASSLARASGGNNNEQFF. The CDR3 nucleotides are TGTGCCAGCAGCTTAGCGAGGGCGAGCGGGGGTAATAACAATGAGCAGTTCTTC.

In its sample, this clone was seen a few times. The V call is TRBV2, the J call TRBJ2-7; D uncertain. Germline CDR1 and CDR2: SNHLY and FYNNEI. The CDR3 consists of 13 residues. Trimming shortened V by 1 base and J by 4 bases, and 8 bases separated the two germline ends. In DNA form, the CDR3 reads TGTGCCAGCAGTGAAGACAGCTGGTACGAGCAGTACTTC. Translating it yields CASSEDSWYEQYF.

The V call is TRBV29-1, the J call TRBJ1-1; 8 bases map to TRBD1. CDR3 length: 13 residues. CDR1 and CDR2 (germline): SQVTM, ANQGSEA. Unmatched junction bases numbered 8, after V lost 6 bases and J lost 5 bases. The DNA of the CDR3 is TGCAGCGTAGTAACAGGGGGGAGGACTGAAGCTTTCTTT. The encoded protein is CSVVTGGRTEAFF.

This clone has only one observation. The V call is TRBV2, the J call TRBJ2-3, with 8 nucleotides matching TRBD1. Trimming removed 3 bases from V and 3 bases from J; junction bases left unmatched: 2. CDR1 SNHLY and CDR2 FYNNEI come from the germline V gene. The CDR3 totals 14 residues. The CDR3 spells CASSEDRVTDTQYF. CDR3 in DNA: TGTGCCAGCAGTGAGGACAGGGTAACAGATACGCAGTATTTT.

The V call is TRBV5-6, the J call TRBJ2-1; 10 positions match TRBD2. The CDR3 loop spans 15 amino acids. Germline V gene sequence: CDR1 SGHDT, CDR2 YYEEEE. The trim removed 5 bases at V and 4 bases at J, leaving 6 bases unmatched. Written as DNA, the CDR3 is TGTGCCAGCAGTAGGACTAGCGGTTCTTACAATGAGCAGTTCTTC. Protein: CASSRTSGSYNEQFF.

This clone was recorded only once. The V call is TRBV10-3, the J call TRBJ2-1, with D tentatively TRBD1 (5 bases). This CDR3 contains 11 residues. V dropped 8 bases and J dropped 9 bases, with 11 bases sitting between them. Germline-derived CDR1 and CDR2 are ENHRY and SYGVKD. The CDR3: CAIAADSEQFF. The CDR3 nucleotides are TGTGCCATCGCGGCCGACAGTGAGCAGTTCTTC.

The chain has TRBV9 and TRBJ2-3, with a tentative D call TRBD2 (6 bases). The CDR3 length is 16 residues. Per the germline V gene, CDR1 is SGDLS and CDR2 is YYNGEE. Deletions cut 3 bases from V and 0 bases from J, with 14 bases between. The DNA of the CDR3 is TGTGCCAGCAGCGCCTGGAGGGACCATAGCACAGATACGCAGTATTTT. This sequence encodes CASSAWRDHSTDTQYF.

The V and J genes are TRBV13 and TRBJ2-7; D is ambiguous. Trimming removed 5 bases from V and 0 bases from J, with 17 bases in between. The CDR3 covers 16 residues. The germline CDR1 and CDR2 sequences are PRHDT and FYEKMQ (reference sequence). The CDR3: CASSHYRSSSSYEQYF. The CDR3 region has the DNA TGTGCCAGCAGCCATTATCGGTCCTCGAGCTCCTACGAGCAGTACTTC. Variable domain in full (rest from reference TRBV13 and TRBJ2-7): AAGVIQSPRHLIKEKRETATLKCYPIPRHDTVYWYQQGPGQDPQFLISFYEKMQSDKGSIPDRFSAQQFSDYHSELNMSSLELGDSALYFCASSHYRSSSSYEQYFGPGTRLTVT.

The V call is TRBV11-2, the J call TRBJ1-6; D gene unclear. V lost 5 bases and J lost 6, with 23 bases in between. This CDR3 contains 18 residues. CDR1 is SGHAT, CDR2 FQNNGV, per germline. Written as DNA, the CDR3 is TGTGCCAGCAGCCCAGAGGTCCCTGGCAGACTCGTTAATTCACCCCTCCACTTT. Amino acid sequence: CASSPEVPGRLVNSPLHF. The full variable domain, in which reference TRBV11-2 and TRBJ1-6 provide the parts outside the CDR3, is EAGVAQSPRYKIIEKRQSVAFWCNPISGHATLYWYQQILGQGPKLLIQFQNNGVVDDSQLPKDRFSAERLKGVDSTLKIQPAKLEDSAVYLCASSPEVPGRLVNSPLHFGNGTRLTVT.

Only one count was recorded for this clone. The V call is TRBV7-3, the J call TRBJ2-3; no firm D call. The germline V gene encodes CDR1 SGHTA and CDR2 FQGTGA. The CDR3 consists of 15 residues. Between the trimmed V and J ends, which lost 6 bases and 8 bases, there was a span of 21 bases. The DNA of the CDR3 is TGTGCCAGCAGTCCCCCGCGAGAGGTCAAGGTTACGCAGTATTTT. Its protein is CASSPPREVKVTQYF. The whole variable domain, remainder taken from reference TRBV7-3 and TRBJ2-3, is GAGVSQTPSNKVTEKGKYVELRCDPISGHTALYWYRQSLGQGPEFLIYFQGTGAADDSGLPNDRFFAVRPEGSVSTLKIQRTERGDSAVYLCASSPPREVKVTQYFGPGTRLTVL.

This clone appeared a few times. This chain's CDR3 is CASSVGGQGYEQYF. The DNA for the CDR3 is TGTGCCAGCAGCGTAGGGGGACAGGGCTACGAGCAGTACTTC. The V call is TRBV9, the J call TRBJ2-7, with 9 bases fitting TRBD1. The V gene end was trimmed by 0 bases and the J gene end by 3 bases; junction bases not matched to a gene: 1. CDR3 length: 14 amino acids. Germline-derived CDR1 and CDR2 are SGDLS and YYNGEE. Full variable domain (missing parts from reference TRBV9 and TRBJ2-7): DSGVTQTPKHLITATGQRVTLRCSPRSGDLSVYWYQQSLDQGLQFLIQYYNGEERAKGNILERFSAQQFPDLHSELNLSSLELGDSALYFCASSVGGQGYEQYFGPGTRLTVT.

The chain combines TRBV27 with TRBJ1-2, with 9 positions matching TRBD1. This CDR3 region has 16 residues. Germline V CDR1 and CDR2: MNHEY, SMNVEV (reference sequence). V was clipped by 4 bases and J by 3 bases; unmatched bases: 9. DNA of the CDR3: TGTGCCAGCAGTTGGGGGGGACAGGGCCGTCACTATGGCTACACCTTC. Its translation: CASSWGGQGRHYGYTF.

The chain carries TRBV30 and TRBJ2-7; D gene unclear. Germline V gene data show CDR1 as GTSNPN and CDR2 as SVGIG (reference sequence). Trimming pared 0 bases from V and 2 bases from J, leaving 8 bases between. This CDR3 contains 13 residues. The CDR3 region has the DNA TGTGCCTGGAGTGTTTCTGTTACCTACGAGCAGTACTTC. Translated, it gives CAWSVSVTYEQYF.

V and J are TRBV7-2 and TRBJ2-5; 8 bases are a match to TRBD2. Germline V CDR1 and CDR2: SGHTA, FQGNSA. Germline trimming cut 1 base from V and 2 bases from J; bases unmatched to any gene: 12. The length of the CDR3 is 18 residues. Here the CDR3 reads CASSLGPLGSGEQETQYF. The CDR3 nucleotides are TGTGCCAGCAGCTTAGGGCCCCTGGGTAGCGGGGAACAAGAGACCCAGTACTTC. Looking up the rest from reference TRBV7-2 and TRBJ2-5 gives the full variable domain: GAGVSQSPSNKVTEKGKDVELRCDPISGHTALYWYRQSLGQGLEFLIYFQGNSAPDKSGLPSDRFSAERTGGSVSTLTIQRTQQEDSAVYLCASSLGPLGSGEQETQYFGPGTRLLVL.

As DNA, the CDR3 is TGCGCCAGCAGCCAGCTCTCCTGGGCCAACACTGAAGCTTTCTTT. The encoded protein is CASSQLSWANTEAFF. V is TRBV4-3 and J is TRBJ1-1; D gene unclear. V gave up 3 bases and J gave up 2 bases, with 13 bases separating them. This CDR3 region has 15 residues. The germline CDR1 and CDR2 sequences are LGHNA and YSLEER.

The chain has TRBV2 and TRBJ2-5; TRBD1 aligns across 8 bases. CDR1 SNHLY and CDR2 FYNNEI come from the germline V gene. CDR3 size: 14 residues. The V gene end was trimmed by 7 bases and the J gene end by 2 bases; junction bases not matched to a gene: 6. In DNA, the CDR3 is TGTGCCAGCACTGTGGGACAGGTGCAAGAGACCCAGTACTTC. It codes for CASTVGQVQETQYF. The full variable domain, in which reference TRBV2 and TRBJ2-5 provide the parts outside the CDR3, is EPEVTQTPSHQVTQMGQEVILRCVPISNHLYFYWYRQILGQKVEFLVSFYNNEISEKSEIFDDQFSVERPDGSNFTLKIRSTKLEDSAMYFCASTVGQVQETQYFGPGTRLLVL.

This sequence joins TRBV6-5 and TRBJ2-5; D not certain. V lost 2 bases and J 5 bases, leaving 12 bases between the germline ends. CDR1 MNHEY and CDR2 SVGAGI come from the germline V gene. CDR3 length equals 14 residues. The CDR3 spells CASSYTLTQETQYF. DNA for the CDR3: TGTGCCAGCAGTTACACTCTGACTCAGGAGACCCAGTACTTC.

This sequence joins TRBV30 and TRBJ2-7, with D possibly TRBD1 on 5 matching bases. V lost 4 bases and J 10 bases, leaving 20 bases between the germline ends. This CDR3 is built from 13 residues. Germline V lookup: CDR1 GTSNPN, CDR2 SVGIG (reference sequence). As DNA, the CDR3 is TGTGCCTGGAAGGGGTTTGGAATGGGCCCTCAGTACTTC. Translated, it gives CAWKGFGMGPQYF.

The chain joins TRBV6-1 to TRBJ1-2; 8 bases map to TRBD1. CDR1 MNHNS and CDR2 SASEGT come from the germline V gene. V gave up 7 bases and J gave up 7 bases; unmatched junction bases: 8. The length of the CDR3 is 13 residues. The CDR3, as DNA: TGTGCCAGCACCCCGACAGGGGTTAGTGGCTACACCTTC. This encodes CASTPTGVSGYTF.

The CDR3 spells CASSFGQVYGYTF. CDR3 DNA sequence: TGTGCCAGCAGCTTTGGACAGGTCTATGGCTACACCTTC. This chain links TRBV5-6 with TRBJ1-2; 7 bases align to TRBD1. Unmatched junction bases numbered 2, after V lost 2 bases and J lost 4 bases. Looked up from germline, CDR1 is SGHDT and CDR2 is YYEEEE. CDR3 size: 13 residues.

The chain employs TRBV11-3 and TRBJ2-2; D gene unclear. Germline V CDR1 and CDR2: SGHNT, YENEEA. The CDR3 is 15 amino acids. With 3 bases removed from V and 3 bases from J, the gap between germline ends came to 11 bases. The DNA of the CDR3 is TGTGCCAGCAGCTTGTACGGTACTGACACCGGGGAGCTGTTTTTT. Its protein product is CASSLYGTDTGELFF.

In this sample, this clone turned up a few times. The rearrangement joins TRBV28 to TRBJ1-5; D not certain. The CDR3 has 12 amino acids. Per germline, CDR1 MDHEN and CDR2 SYDVKM. The ends were cut back, 6 bases at V and 7 bases at J, with 10 bases in the middle. The CDR3: CASRPGEQPQHF. In DNA, the CDR3 is TGTGCCAGCAGGCCCGGAGAACAGCCCCAGCATTTT.

In DNA form, the CDR3 reads TGCGCCAGCAGCCAAGCGGGGCGACAGCGGGACTATGGCTACACCTTC. This encodes CASSQAGRQRDYGYTF. This chain joins TRBV4-3 and TRBJ1-2; a possible D gene is TRBD1 (5 bases). The CDR3 is made up of 16 amino acids. The germline CDR1 and CDR2 sequences are LGHNA and YSLEER. V was clipped by 1 base and J by 3 bases, with 15 bases between them.

In DNA, the CDR3 is TGTGCCAGCAGCAACAGGTTTCTCTATGGCTACACCTTC. It yields the protein CASSNRFLYGYTF. V usage is TRBV6-5 and J usage is TRBJ1-2, with D possibly TRBD1 on 5 matching bases. Germline CDR1 MNHEY, CDR2 SVGAGI. The germline V and J ends were trimmed by 6 bases and 4 bases, with 12 bases remaining between them. The CDR3 runs to 13 residues.

The gene calls are TRBV29-1 and TRBJ2-3; D unclear. With 3 bases removed from V and 0 bases from J, the gap between germline ends came to 10 bases. The CDR3 covers 14 residues. In germline, CDR1 is SQVTM, CDR2 ANQGSEA. The DNA for the CDR3 is TGCAGCGTTGAGCTAACAGATAGCACAGATACGCAGTATTTT. Its protein is CSVELTDSTDTQYF.